These T cell receptor beta chains were read from a single sample in a study of early T cells in non-severe SARS-CoV-2 infection. A single record per CDR3 protein comes from TCRdb applying MiXCR to the 5' RACE reads. The table lists around 60,000 distinct CDR3 sequences, roughly 10% of them singletons, with around 8.6% in the top ten. Specimen: whole blood. The receptors stem from an adult who was a healthcare worker with PCR-confirmed SARS-CoV-2 infection or an uninfected control (not recorded which). The CDR3 runs from the conserved cysteine through the conserved F or W. The D gene is left open where the match is weak. Where a row states a size, it is once, few, many or the class of an expanded clone; other rows omit it.

- | - | TRBJ2-7 | TRBV10-1 | TGCGCCAGCAGTGATGCCGGGACTGTCTACGAGCAGTACTTC | CASSDAGTVYEQYF
- | many | TRBJ1-1 | TRBV21-1 | TGTGCCAGCAGCAAAGGGAGGGCGAACACTGAAGCTTTCTTT | CASSKGRANTEAFF
TRBD2 | - | TRBJ2-3 | TRBV7-3 | TGTGCCAGCAGCCCCCGTTTGGCAGCCGGGGGGACAGATACGCAGTATTTT | CASSPRLAAGGTDTQYF
TRBD2 | many | TRBJ2-3 | TRBV29-1 | TGCAGCGTTCGGGAGGATGGCACAGATACGCAGTATTTT | CSVREDGTDTQYF
- | few | TRBJ2-2 | TRBV11-2 | TGTGCCAGCAGCTTACAAGTATGGTATACGAACACCGGGGAGCTGTTTTTT | CASSLQVWYTNTGELFF
- | many | TRBJ1-5 | TRBV20-1 | TGCAGTGCTACTGGACAAAATCAGCCCCAGCATTTT | CSATGQNQPQHF
- | few | TRBJ1-1 | TRBV20-1 | TGCAGTGCTAGAGATCCTTCTCGGGACCCCTGGAACACTGAAGCTTTCTTT | CSARDPSRDPWNTEAFF
TRBD1 | - | TRBJ2-5 | TRBV19 | TGTGCCAGTAGTGACAGGGGGCGCAAAGAGACCCAGTACTTC | CASSDRGRKETQYF
- | - | TRBJ2-1 | TRBV20-1 | TGCAGTGCTTCTAAGGGAGTCAATGAGCAGTTCTTC | CSASKGVNEQFF
- | few | TRBJ1-5 | TRBV27 | TGTGCCAGCAGTTTTACAGGTCCTCAGCCCCAGCATTTT | CASSFTGPQPQHF
TRBD1 | - | TRBJ1-1 | TRBV18 | TGTGCCAGCTCACTCTGGACAGGGGGCAACACTGAAGCTTTCTTT | CASSLWTGGNTEAFF
- | many | TRBJ2-7 | TRBV5-1 | TGCGCCAGCAGCTTGGTGCGAGGGGTCGAGCAGTACTTC | CASSLVRGVEQYF
- | many | TRBJ2-1 | TRBV29-1 | TGCAGCGTCGGTACTATTAGAACCTACAATGAGCAGTTCTTC | CSVGTIRTYNEQFF
- | many | TRBJ1-1 | TRBV5-1 | TGCGCCAGCAGCTTGACAGGGAAAGGCACTGAAGCTTTCTTT | CASSLTGKGTEAFF
- | many | TRBJ1-5 | TRBV19 | TGTGCCAGTAGTCTCCTAGGCACACCAAGCAATCAGCCCCAGCATTTT | CASSLLGTPSNQPQHF
- | - | TRBJ2-2 | TRBV12-3/TRBV12-4 | TGTGCCAGCAGTTTTGTTACGGAACCTTTGGCGGGCACCGGGGAGCTGTTTTTT | CASSFVTEPLAGTGELFF
- | - | TRBJ1-6 | TRBV6-6 | TGTGCCAGCAGCCCTGACTTGACCTATAATTCACCCCTCCACTTT | CASSPDLTYNSPLHF
TRBD1 | many | TRBJ1-1 | TRBV4-2 | TGTGCCAGCAGCCCAGGGACAGGCAACACTGAAGCTTTCTTT | CASSPGTGNTEAFF
- | many | TRBJ1-2 | TRBV10-3 | TGTGCCATCAGTGAAACCCCAGAGGCTAACTATGGCTACACCTTC | CAISETPEANYGYTF
- | - | TRBJ1-4 | TRBV18 | TGTGCCAGCTCACCCCCGGGAACTAATGAAAAACTGTTTTTT | CASSPPGTNEKLFF
TRBD2 | - | TRBJ2-7 | TRBV11-2 | TGTGCCAGCAGCTTAGATCGGACTAGCGGGAGGGATGCGGCGCAGTACTTC | CASSLDRTSGRDAAQYF
- | - | TRBJ1-1 | TRBV29-1 | TGCAGCGTAATCCAATCTTGGCAGGGAGCTTTCTTT | CSVIQSWQGAFF
- | many | TRBJ2-5 | TRBV27 | TGTGCCAGCAGTCCCAACCCCCTCGAGACCCAGTACTTC | CASSPNPLETQYF
TRBD1 | many | TRBJ1-2 | TRBV7-9 | TGTGCCAGCAGCTTAGCGCCGGACAGGGGTCGTTCTGGCTACACCTTC | CASSLAPDRGRSGYTF
TRBD1 | - | TRBJ2-7 | TRBV5-1 | TGCGCCAGCACCTTAATGGGACAGCCTTTCACGGAGCAGTACTTC | CASTLMGQPFTEQYF
- | - | TRBJ2-5 | TRBV5-4 | TGTGCCAGCAGCTTGATCGACCAAGAGACCCAGTACTTC | CASSLIDQETQYF
- | many | TRBJ2-6 | TRBV7-2 | TGTGCCAGCAGCCAAGTCTTCTCTGGGGCCAACGTCCTGACTTTC | CASSQVFSGANVLTF
TRBD2 | many | TRBJ2-1 | TRBV19 | TGTGCCAGTAGTAGCAGCGGGAGGGCCGGGACCTACAATGAGCAGTTCTTC | CASSSSGRAGTYNEQFF
TRBD2 | - | TRBJ2-1 | TRBV6-1 | TGTGCCAGCAGCCTACTAAGGACTAGCGGGAGGACGAGGAATGAGCAGTTCTTC | CASSLLRTSGRTRNEQFF
TRBD1 | few | TRBJ1-5 | TRBV19 | TGTGCCAGTAGTGACAGGGGGCTCGGCAATCAGCCCCAGCATTTT | CASSDRGLGNQPQHF
TRBD1 | few | TRBJ2-1 | TRBV7-8 | TGTGCCAGCAGCTTGCCTAGGGGACAGGGGATAAACAATGAGCAGTTCTTC | CASSLPRGQGINNEQFF
- | many | TRBJ2-2 | TRBV7-9 | TGTGCCAGTCCTCGGACGGGCAACACCGGGGAGCTGTTTTTT | CASPRTGNTGELFF
- | - | TRBJ2-2 | TRBV7-9 | TGTGCCAGCAGCCTACAGGCGGGATTAAACACCGGGGAGCTGTTTTTT | CASSLQAGLNTGELFF
TRBD1 | many | TRBJ1-5 | TRBV6-2/TRBV6-3 | TGTGCCAGCAGTTACCAGACAGGGAAGCATTTT | CASSYQTGKHF